These T cell receptor beta chains were read from a single sample in a study of blood T cell repertoires in COVID-19. The assay was immunoSEQ multiplex PCR, and TCRdb's table has in-frame clones only and misses some. The sample gives about 30,000 clones, about 90% of which show up once; over 25% is in the top ten. Sequencing input: peripheral blood. The receptors originated from a human donor in a cohort sampled during active COVID-19. Each CDR3 is given without its conserved first and last residue. Each record gives: V gene, J gene, CDR3 protein.

>TRBV7-3|TRBJ2-1
ASSPDRNYNEQF
>TRBV29-1|TRBJ1-1
SAHLALNTEAF
>TRBV5-4|TRBJ2-2
ATTPLAGGPGGELF
>TRBV10-1|TRBJ1-3
ASSAGSGNTIY
>TRBV3-1/TRBV3-2|TRBJ1-2
ASSPHRGDDYGYT
>TRBV5-8|TRBJ2-4
ASSLGEVQY
>TRBV6-5|TRBJ1-1
ASSSLLNRGDTEAF
>TRBV9|TRBJ2-2
ASSVVGTSRTGELF
>TRBV7-9|TRBJ2-2
ASSLAGTTNTGELF
>TRBV7-3|TRBJ2-7
ASSPTSGAYEQY
>TRBV27|TRBJ1-1
ASRFRRESTEAF
>TRBV30|TRBJ1-2
AWRGGYYGYT
>TRBV5-1|TRBJ2-1
ASSPSRLQGSYNEQF
>TRBV11-2|TRBJ1-2
ASSLNRDLGYT
>TRBV4-1|TRBJ2-1
ASSQEKGTGGNEQF
>TRBV3-1/TRBV3-2|TRBJ2-7
ASSQEPGTYEQY
>TRBV6-5|TRBJ1-2
ASSYGAVGRGYT
>TRBV30|TRBJ1-6
AWSRGTGDSPLH
>TRBV3-1/TRBV3-2|TRBJ1-1
ASSSLSPPFNTEAF
>TRBV7-2|TRBJ2-7
ASSLTGAGQGMGEQY
>TRBV5-1|TRBJ2-3
ASSLERRPTDTQY
>TRBV11-3|TRBJ2-7
ASSLVRGVYEQY
>TRBV11-3|TRBJ1-1
ASSLGRGNTEAF
>TRBV7-2|TRBJ1-4
ASSLDPGTPEKLF
>TRBV18|TRBJ1-3
ASSYRGLGNTIY
>TRBV6-5|TRBJ1-1
ASSYSGRGTEAF
>TRBV4-1|TRBJ2-1
ASSQIPGVSTYNEQF
>TRBV5-1|TRBJ1-4
ASSSSSGGGEKLF
>TRBV5-1|TRBJ1-2
ASSQGGGQVYGYT
>TRBV30|TRBJ2-3
AWRAWGLEADTQY
>TRBV23-1|TRBJ1-2
ASSQNLYRAFSNYGYT
>TRBV5-4|TRBJ2-6
ASSREASSGANVLT
>TRBV5-1|TRBJ2-1
ASSLTGTGGMNEQF
>TRBV7-2|TRBJ1-2
ASSLAGSGGYT
>TRBV18|TRBJ1-1
ASSYGQGAGSNTEAF